These 16 T cell receptor beta chains were all obtained from the same sample, sequenced in a study of OX40 agonist ivuxolimab in advanced cancers. Profiling relied on immunoSEQ multiplex PCR, and the TCRdb table lists in-frame clones only, not all of them. Altogether almost 70,000 clones are present, roughly nine tenths being singletons, with the ten largest covering about 4%. The specimen comprised CD4+ or CD8+ T cells sorted from blood, sampled in a trial of the OX40 agonist ivuxolimab. These receptors were obtained from an adult with an advanced solid tumor such as melanoma, head and neck, liver or kidney cancer.

A single count supports this clone. The V gene is TRBV6-5, the J gene TRBJ2-5; 7 bases map to TRBD2. With V trimmed by 0 bases and J by 2 bases, 6 bases remained unmatched. The CDR3 is 16 residues long. Germline CDR1 MNHEY, CDR2 SVGAGI. CDR3 sequence reads: CASSYSSLAGQETQYF. CDR3 DNA: TGTGCCAGCAGTTACTCGAGTTTAGCGGGTCAAGAGACCCAGTACTTC.

The rearrangement uses TRBV5-1 and TRBJ2-1; D call uncertain. Germline CDR1 is SGHRS and CDR2 is YFSETQ. Trimming left V 4 bases short and J 12 bases short, with 11 bases between. The CDR3 length is 11 residues. CDR3 DNA: TGCGCCAGCAGCCCCGGAGAGGCGCAGTTCTTC. It encodes CASSPGEAQFF. Combining the CDR3 with reference TRBV5-1 and TRBJ2-1 gives the whole variable domain KAGVTQTPRYLIKTRGQQVTLSCSPISGHRSVSWYQQTPGQGLQFLFEYFSETQRNKGNFPGRFSGRQFSNSRSEMNVSTLELGDSALYLCASSPGEAQFFGPGTRLTVL.

CDR3 nucleotides: TGTGCCAGCAGCTTTGGACAGGGGAACTATGGCTACACCTTC. This codes for CASSFGQGNYGYTF. The chain uses TRBV5-6 and TRBJ1-2, with 9 bases fitting TRBD1. The CDR3 covers 14 residues. The trim removed 2 bases at V and 2 bases at J, leaving 1 base unmatched. Looked up from germline, CDR1 is SGHDT and CDR2 is YYEEEE.

The V and J genes are TRBV27 and TRBJ2-1; a possible D gene is TRBD1 (5 bases). The CDR3 covers 16 residues. V gave up 6 bases and J gave up 9 bases, with 24 bases separating them. Per the germline V gene, CDR1 is MNHEY and CDR2 is SMNVEV (reference sequence). The CDR3 DNA reads as TGTGCCAGCAGATTCCAGGCAGGGAAAGGTCCCTTTGAGCAGTTCTTC. Residues: CASRFQAGKGPFEQFF.

CDR3 residues: CASSGGPAEAFF. Written as DNA, the CDR3 is TGTGCCAGCAGCGGGGGGCCGGCTGAAGCTTTCTTT. This rearrangement joins TRBV28 to TRBJ1-1; D might be TRBD1 (6 bases). The V and J ends lost 6 bases and 6 bases respectively, with 11 bases between them. CDR1 and CDR2 (germline): MDHEN, SYDVKM. The CDR3 runs 12 residues.

The CDR3 nucleotides read TGTGCCAGCAGCGATCAGACTAGCGGAGGCACAGATACGCAGTATTTT. Translating gives CASSDQTSGGTDTQYF. V gene TRBV11-2 combines with J gene TRBJ2-3; TRBD2 matches 9 bases. Germline CDR1 SGHAT, CDR2 FQNNGV. There are 16 residues in the CDR3. The V segment lost 5 bases and the J segment 1 base; nucleotides outside the gene matches: 7.

The J gene is TRBJ2-1, the V gene TRBV11-1; D ambiguous. V lost 5 bases, J lost 7 bases, and 12 bases lay in between. The CDR3 covers 13 residues. Looked up from germline, CDR1 is SGHAT and CDR2 is FQDESV (reference sequence). The CDR3 nucleotides are TGTGCCAGCAGCGCATCTCTAGGAAATGAGCAGTTCTTC. The encoded protein is CASSASLGNEQFF.

The chain recombines TRBV5-1 with TRBJ2-2, with 8 bases matching TRBD1. The CDR3 spans 16 residues. V trimming: 4 bases; J trimming: 4 bases; junction bases outside the gene matches: 9. The V gene's germline CDR1 is SGHRS and CDR2 YFSETQ. CDR3 in DNA: TGCGCCAGCAGCCCAAGGACAGGGCGTAGCACCGGGGAGCTGTTTTTT. Encoded protein: CASSPRTGRSTGELFF.

V is TRBV9 and J is TRBJ2-1; D is perhaps TRBD1 (6 bases). V shed 3 bases and J shed 6 bases, with 19 bases lying between them. Germline CDR1 is SGDLS and CDR2 is YYNGEE. This CDR3 spans 16 amino acids. The CDR3 region is CASSGNRVSHLNEQFF. CDR3 nucleotides: TGTGCCAGCAGCGGAAACAGGGTGTCCCACCTCAATGAGCAGTTCTTC.

Concerning this clone: Other nucleotide sequences from this sample produce the same CDR3. The V gene is TRBV28, the J gene TRBJ2-7; no firm D call. With 2 bases removed from V and 3 bases from J, the gap between germline ends came to 5 bases. The CDR3 is 12 residues long. The germline V gene has CDR1 MDHEN and CDR2 SYDVKM. The CDR3 sequence is CASSLGGYEQYF. CDR3 in DNA: TGTGCCAGCAGTTTAGGCGGCTACGAGCAGTACTTC.

The genes are TRBV6-1 and TRBJ1-5, with TRBD1 matching over 7 bases. Unmatched junction bases numbered 6, after V lost 6 bases and J lost 4 bases. The CDR3 covers 14 residues. In germline, CDR1 is MNHNS, CDR2 SASEGT. CDR3 region: CASSPGGGNQPQHF. CDR3 nucleotide sequence: TGTGCCAGCAGCCCAGGGGGGGGAAATCAGCCCCAGCATTTT.

The rearrangement uses TRBV4-2 and TRBJ2-1, with 7 bases aligning to TRBD2. Germline CDR1 reads LGHNA; CDR2 reads YNFKEQ. The CDR3 sequence is 16 residues long. Losses at the gene ends were 0 bases for V and 0 bases for J; bases not matched to a gene: 2. The CDR3 sequence is CASSQEPSGSYNEQFF. The CDR3 bases are TGTGCCAGCAGCCAAGAACCTAGCGGCTCCTACAATGAGCAGTTCTTC.

The chain carries TRBV5-1 and TRBJ2-2, with TRBD2 as a possible D gene (5 bases). This CDR3 region has 14 residues. V lost 0 bases to trimming and J lost 5 bases, with 8 bases between them. CDR1 SGHRS and CDR2 YFSETQ come from the germline V gene. The CDR3 here is CASSLGSGTGELFF. The DNA for the CDR3 is TGCGCCAGCAGCTTGGGTTCGGGGACCGGGGAGCTGTTTTTT. Combining the CDR3 with reference TRBV5-1 and TRBJ2-2 gives the whole variable domain KAGVTQTPRYLIKTRGQQVTLSCSPISGHRSVSWYQQTPGQGLQFLFEYFSETQRNKGNFPGRFSGRQFSNSRSEMNVSTLELGDSALYLCASSLGSGTGELFFGEGSRLTVL.

This rearrangement joins TRBV6-5 to TRBJ2-4; D call uncertain. The CDR3 loop spans 14 amino acids. V was trimmed by 5 bases and J by 0 bases, leaving 8 bases between them. Germline lookup yields CDR1 MNHEY and CDR2 SVGAGI. In DNA, the CDR3 is TGTGCCAGCAGTGGCCGGTTAGCCAAAAACATTCAGTACTTC. This codes for CASSGRLAKNIQYF.

V is TRBV18 and J is TRBJ2-3, with 8 positions matching TRBD1. The CDR3 runs to 15 residues. Germline V gene lookup returns CDR1 KGHSH and CDR2 LQKENI. Trimming removed 0 bases from V and 2 bases from J; junction bases left unmatched: 1. CDR3 residues: CASSPPGQVTDTQYF. CDR3 nucleotide sequence: TGTGCCAGCTCACCACCGGGACAGGTCACAGATACGCAGTATTTT.

The rearrangement uses TRBV18 and TRBJ1-2; 11 bases are a match to TRBD1. V trimming: 1 base; J trimming: 3 bases; junction bases outside the gene matches: 1. The germline gives CDR1 KGHSH, CDR2 LQKENI. CDR3 length: 15 amino acids. The CDR3 bases are TGTGCCAGCTCACCACAGGGACAGGGGGACTATGGCTACACCTTC. This codes for CASSPQGQGDYGYTF.